This T cell receptor beta chain was observed in a study of CD8 T cells in Susac syndrome. Trimming at V came to 0 bases and at J to 6 bases, leaving 5 bases not matched to a gene. Germline assignment: CDR1 SGDLS and CDR2 YYNGEE. This CDR3 has 14 residues. Roughly 0.45 to 1 ug RNA was reverse transcribed with random hexamers. A multiplex approach, immunoSEQ multiplex PCR, amplified TCR beta CDR3 across 54 Vbeta and 13 Jbeta. TCRdb called the immunoSEQ multiplex PCR reads again in MiXCR, with one record for every CDR3 protein. The data contain tens of thousands of distinct CDR3 sequences, more than 85% of them seen just once; the ten biggest clones take up about 0.54%. TCR beta sequencing was performed on blood CD8+ and CD4+ T cells.

The sequencing input was CD8+ T cells from PBMCs. This chain connects TRBV9 to TRBJ2-7, with TRBD2 matching over 8 bases. This receptor was taken from a human donor in good health. As DNA, the CDR3 is TGTGCCAGCAGCGTAGGTAGCGGGACCCTCGAGCAGTACTTC. It codes for CASSVGSGTLEQYF.